What follows are 20 T cell receptor beta chains derived from one specimen sequenced in a study of blood T cells in healthy people across ages. A second PCR, run for roughly 7 to 11 cycles, used a sample-barcoded 5' primer plus a J-beta primer mix. TCRdb re-analysed the 5' RACE reads in MiXCR, keeping a single row per CDR3 protein. Of 1.6 million or so distinct CDR3 sequences listed, almost 35% are singletons. Sequencing was performed on blood. The receptors were gathered from a woman aged 25-40 years in good health.

The genes are TRBV6-1 and TRBJ1-5, with a possible D match to TRBD1 (5 bases). In germline, CDR1 is MNHNS, CDR2 SASEGT. The length of the CDR3 is 13 residues. V lost 7 bases to trimming and J lost 9 bases, with 16 bases between them. The CDR3 nucleotides read TGTGCCAGCACCGAAGGGGCAAACAGGCCCCAGCATTTT. This encodes CASTEGANRPQHF.

The V gene is TRBV7-9, the J gene TRBJ2-1; D perhaps matches TRBD2 (6 bases). CDR3 length: 16 residues. CDR1 is SEHNR and CDR2 is FQNEAQ in the germline V gene (reference sequence). The ends were cut back, 4 bases at V and 9 bases at J, with 22 bases in the middle. CDR3 in amino acids: CASSSGERGLALEQFF. CDR3 bases: TGTGCCAGCAGCTCTGGGGAGAGGGGTCTAGCGCTTGAGCAGTTCTTC. Full variable domain (missing parts from reference TRBV7-9 and TRBJ2-1): DTGVSQNPRHKITKRGQNVTFRCDPISEHNRLYWYRQTLGQGPEFLTYFQNEAQLEKSRLLSDRFSAERPKGSFSTLEIQRTEQGDSAMYLCASSSGERGLALEQFFGPGTRLTVL.

The rearrangement links TRBV9 to TRBJ2-3; 7 bases are a match to TRBD2. The trim removed 3 bases at V and 3 bases at J, leaving 10 bases unmatched. Germline CDR1 and CDR2: SGDLS and YYNGEE. The CDR3 is made up of 16 amino acids. The CDR3 nucleotides are TGTGCCAGCAGCGCCTGGGAGCGGGAAGGGACAGATACGCAGTATTTT. Encoded protein: CASSAWEREGTDTQYF.

This clonotype was observed a few times. The chain combines TRBV29-1 with TRBJ2-2, with D unclear. Germline-derived CDR1 and CDR2 are SQVTM and ANQGSEA. Trimming pared 1 base from V and 10 bases from J, leaving 7 bases between. CDR3 size: 11 residues. The CDR3 here is CSVEVSEELFF. CDR3 DNA sequence: TGCAGCGTTGAAGTTTCTGAGGAGCTGTTTTTT.

The rearrangement links TRBV27 to TRBJ1-2; possible D gene TRBD1, 5 bases. In germline, CDR1 is MNHEY, CDR2 SMNVEV (reference sequence). The V end lost 8 bases, the J end lost 6 bases, and 19 bases lay between the germline ends. The CDR3 runs 14 residues. DNA of the CDR3: TGTGCCAGCGGGGAGGTGGCAGGGAGGGATGGCTACACCTTC. As protein: CASGEVAGRDGYTF.

A few counts support this clonotype. CDR3 amino acids: CASSPTGINEKLFF. CDR3 nucleotides: TGTGCCAGCAGCCCTACCGGAATCAATGAAAAACTGTTTTTT. V is TRBV9 and J is TRBJ1-4; no clear D. This CDR3 comprises 14 residues. The V gene lost 4 bases and the J gene lost 5 bases, with 12 bases spanning the gap. CDR1 SGDLS and CDR2 YYNGEE come from the germline V gene. Full variable domain (remainder filled in from reference TRBV9 and TRBJ1-4): DSGVTQTPKHLITATGQRVTLRCSPRSGDLSVYWYQQSLDQGLQFLIQYYNGEERAKGNILERFSAQQFPDLHSELNLSSLELGDSALYFCASSPTGINEKLFFGSGTQLSVL.

The rearrangement joins TRBV21-1 to TRBJ2-4; the table gives TRBD1 as D, unverified against the DNA. TRBV21-1 is a pseudogene segment. This CDR3 comprises 15 residues. The DNA of the CDR3 is TGTGCCAGCAGCAGGCACAGGGAAGAGGAAAACATTCAGTACTTC. Translation: CASSRHREEENIQYF.

This chain uses TRBV25-1 with TRBJ1-1, with a tentative D call TRBD1 (5 bases). V lost 1 base and J lost 4, with 10 bases in between. CDR3 length: 14 residues. The germline CDR1 and CDR2 sequences are MGHDK and SYGVNS. The CDR3 DNA is TGTGCCAGCAGTGAATCTTGGGACGGCACTGAAGCTTTCTTT. This codes for CASSESWDGTEAFF.

The chain links TRBV7-3 to TRBJ2-3; 7 bases line up with TRBD1. The V gene end was trimmed by 5 bases and the J gene end by 0 bases; junction bases not matched to a gene: 5. CDR3 size: 15 residues. Germline CDR1 and CDR2: SGHTA and FQGTGA. In nucleotides, the CDR3 is TGTGCCAGCAGCCGTTTGACAGGGAGCACAGATACGCAGTATTTT. Amino acids: CASSRLTGSTDTQYF. The whole variable domain, remainder taken from reference TRBV7-3 and TRBJ2-3, is GAGVSQTPSNKVTEKGKYVELRCDPISGHTALYWYRQSLGQGPEFLIYFQGTGAADDSGLPNDRFFAVRPEGSVSTLKIQRTERGDSAVYLCASSRLTGSTDTQYFGPGTRLTVL.

This clonotype was detected only a few times. J is TRBJ2-5 and V is TRBV7-3; D is perhaps TRBD2 (6 bases). The V gene's germline CDR1 is SGHTA and CDR2 FQGTGA. Trimming removed 4 bases from V and 9 bases from J, with 15 bases in between. This CDR3 region has 13 residues. The chain's CDR3 is CASSSLRRESQYF. The CDR3 coding sequence is TGTGCCAGCAGCTCATTAAGGAGGGAGTCCCAGTACTTC.

This chain's CDR3 is CASSLRLPGYEQYF. The CDR3 DNA reads as TGCGCCAGCAGCTTGCGACTCCCAGGCTACGAGCAGTACTTC. V and J are TRBV5-1 and TRBJ2-7; D unclear. Trimming pared 1 base from V and 3 bases from J, leaving 11 bases between. This CDR3 is built from 14 residues. In germline, CDR1 is SGHRS, CDR2 YFSETQ.

This clonotype was detected only a few times. The CDR3 loop reads CASSQMAETYNEQFF. CDR3 bases: TGCGCCAGCAGCCAAATGGCAGAAACCTACAATGAGCAGTTCTTC. V usage is TRBV4-1 and J usage is TRBJ2-1; D gene uncertain. Trimming cost V 2 bases and J 2 bases, with 10 bases left between them. Germline CDR1 reads MGHRA; CDR2 reads YSYEKL. CDR3 length: 15 residues.

In its sample, this clonotype was seen a few times. The DNA of the CDR3 is TGTGCCAGCAGTTTCGGGGCAGCTCGGCCTAACTATGGCTACACCTTC. It is translated as CASSFGAARPNYGYTF. The rearrangement uses TRBV12-3 or TRBV12-4 and TRBJ1-2, with D perhaps matching TRBD1 (5 bases). The CDR3 is 16 residues long. V dropped 3 bases and J dropped 0 bases, with 14 bases sitting between them.

This chain connects TRBV27 to TRBJ2-2; 10 bases match TRBD2. This CDR3 has 14 amino acids. V lost 3 bases to trimming and J lost 7 bases; unmatched junction nucleotides: 2. Germline V gene data show CDR1 as MNHEY and CDR2 as SMNVEV (reference sequence). The CDR3 sequence: CASSLGLAYGELFF. For the CDR3, the DNA is TGTGCCAGCAGTTTGGGACTAGCGTACGGGGAGCTGTTTTTT.

This clonotype turned up a few times. The gene calls are TRBV12-3 or TRBV12-4 and TRBJ1-1, with D perhaps matching TRBD1 (5 bases). Between the trimmed V and J ends, which lost 6 bases and 3 bases, there was a span of 17 bases. This CDR3 spans 15 amino acids. As DNA, the CDR3 is TGTGCCAGCAGCCCGGGGGTAGGTTGGGACACTGAAGCTTTCTTT. It yields the protein CASSPGVGWDTEAFF.

J is TRBJ2-7 and V is TRBV20-1; 11 bases agree with TRBD2. Germline V gives CDR1 DFQATT, CDR2 SNEGSKA (reference sequence). J gave up 4 bases and V 4 bases, and 9 bases lay outside the gene matches. The CDR3 consists of 15 residues. The CDR3 bases are TGCAGTGCTACAAATCCGGGACTAGCGGATTACGAGCAGTACTTC. It codes for CSATNPGLADYEQYF.

The chain has TRBV6-6 and TRBJ1-1; D unclear. From germline, CDR1 is MNHNY and CDR2 SVGAGI (reference sequence). This CDR3 has 14 amino acids. V was clipped by 6 bases and J by 7 bases, with 18 bases between them. The DNA of the CDR3 is TGTGCCAGCAGGCGCGGTGGGTCATCTAATGAAGCTTTCTTT. Its protein is CASRRGGSSNEAFF.

This chain links TRBV5-1 with TRBJ2-1, with 10 bases lining up with TRBD2. V lost 1 base, J lost 6 bases, and 7 bases stayed unmatched. The CDR3 length is 16 residues. Per the germline V gene, CDR1 is SGHRS and CDR2 is YFSETQ. CDR3 bases: TGCGCCAGCAGCTTGCCCGCTAGCGGGAGCGCCAATGAGCAGTTCTTC. Protein: CASSLPASGSANEQFF.

This clonotype occurred once. The J gene is TRBJ1-1, the V gene TRBV20-1; TRBD1 agrees at 8 bases. CDR1 is DFQATT and CDR2 is SNEGSKA in the germline V gene (reference sequence). J gave up 6 bases and V 2 bases, and 8 bases lay outside the gene matches. There are 14 residues in the CDR3. The CDR3 nucleotides are TGCAGTGCTAGAAGGACAGGGATCGGGGCTGAAGCTTTCTTT. It translates to CSARRTGIGAEAFF.

The genes are TRBV18 and TRBJ2-1, with 7 bases fitting TRBD2. Trimming took 3 bases from V and 8 from J; bases not matched to a gene: 4. Germline CDR1 KGHSH, CDR2 LQKENI. The CDR3 is made up of 13 amino acids. The CDR3 nucleotides read TGTGCCAGCTCACCGGGACTAAAGTATGAGCAGTTCTTC. Its protein product is CASSPGLKYEQFF.